This TCR beta chain was captured by sequencing in a study of regulatory T cells in long-lasting Graves disease. Through Arm-PCR of CDR3 regions and iRepertoire HTBI primers, TCR beta libraries were built. Each CDR3 protein gets one entry after TCRdb re-called the multiplex PCR reads with MiXCR. The sample lists about 540,000 distinct CDR3 sequences; approximately 12% were seen once. The CDR3 has 14 amino acids. CDR1 and CDR2 from the germline V gene are MNHEY and SVGEGT. With 0 bases removed from V and 7 bases from J, the gap between germline ends came to 10 bases. This clonotype came up a few times. Time point described: newly diagnosed GD, antithyroid drugs for less than 3 months. Isolated PBMC RNA provided the starting material for the TCR library. Each of the patients was recruited from an endocrinology department situated in Xi'an, China. A blood draw put about 10 milliliters of peripheral blood into EDTA tubes.

This sample also belongs to another study, concerning T cells in Graves' hyperthyroidism and ophthalmopathy. That paper adds: Uncontrolled infection, other autoimmune disease, pregnancy or lactation barred patients from enrollment.

The chain links TRBV6-2 or TRBV6-3 to TRBJ1-5, with D possibly TRBD1 on 5 matching bases. This clonotype was sampled from a man between 25 and 39 years old with Graves disease. The specimen comprised peripheral blood mononuclear cells (PBMCs), sampled at new diagnosis, from a patient treated with antithyroid drugs. DNA of the CDR3: TGTGCCAGCAGTTACTCTGAGGGGAAACAGCCCCAGCATTTT. Protein sequence: CASSYSEGKQPQHF.